These 32 T cell receptor beta chains were all obtained from the same sample, sequenced in a study of long-term antiretroviral therapy in people with HIV. A v3.0 immunoSEQ assay was performed at survey level. Produced via immunoSEQ multiplex PCR; TCRdb's table is partial and in-frame only. The sample yields 20,000 to 25,000 clones, 82% seen once. Sequenced material: unsorted PBMCs, taken 2.3 to 2.5 years after starting antiretroviral therapy. The source of these receptors is a man aged 35 to 55 with HIV.

The rearrangement links TRBV19 to TRBJ1-1, with D perhaps TRBD1 (6 bases). Germline CDR1 is LNHDA and CDR2 is SQIVND (reference sequence). There are 16 residues in the CDR3. Trimming left V 3 bases short and J 2 bases short, with 16 bases between. The CDR3 nucleotides read TGTGCCAGTAGTATGACGGGGGGCAGGCCTAACACTGAAGCTTTCTTT. This encodes CASSMTGGRPNTEAFF.

The V call is TRBV5-4, the J call TRBJ1-4; 7 bases align to TRBD1. Per the germline V gene, CDR1 is SGHNT and CDR2 is YYREEE (reference sequence). The CDR3 is 14 residues long. Trimming cost V 5 bases and J 4 bases; bases outside gene matches: 5. The CDR3 protein is CASSPGQHNEKLFF. The CDR3 region has the DNA TGTGCCAGCAGTCCGGGACAGCATAATGAAAAACTGTTTTTT.

This clone was found once. The chain has TRBV7-3 and TRBJ2-6; 10 bases line up with TRBD1. CDR3 size: 18 residues. After removal of 8 bases from V and 4 bases from J, the junction contained 14 bases not matched to a gene. Per germline, CDR1 SGHTA and CDR2 FQGTGA. CDR3 DNA sequence: TGTGCCAGCGCAAAGTCCGGGACAGGGGTATTGGGGGCCAACGTCCTGACTTTC. This codes for CASAKSGTGVLGANVLTF.

The chain couples TRBV7-9 to TRBJ1-5, with D possibly TRBD1 on 6 matching bases. Germline-derived CDR1 and CDR2 are SEHNR and FQNEAQ (reference sequence). This CDR3 has 15 amino acids. V lost 3 bases and J lost 6, with 15 bases in between. CDR3 sequence (DNA): TGTGCCAGCAGCTTCGCTCAGGGGCGGGCTCAGCCCCAGCATTTT. Protein: CASSFAQGRAQPQHF.

The chain joins TRBV18 to TRBJ2-7; 11 positions match TRBD1. Germline V CDR1 and CDR2: KGHSH, LQKENI. With 6 bases clipped from V and 5 bases from J, the junction kept 6 bases outside the gene matches. CDR3 length: 14 residues. The DNA for the CDR3 is TGTGCCAGCTCCCCGGGACAGGGGGGCCACGAGCAGTACTTC. It translates to CASSPGQGGHEQYF. Full variable domain (missing parts from reference TRBV18 and TRBJ2-7): NAGVMQNPRHLVRRRGQEARLRCSPMKGHSHVYWYRQLPEEGLKFMVYLQKENIIDESGMPKERFSAEFPKEGPSILRIQQVVRGDSAAYFCASSPGQGGHEQYFGPGTRLTVT.

The CDR3 DNA sequence: TGTGCCAGCAGTTTGCTGGCAGGGGGCAGTGGCTACACCTTC. Translation: CASSLLAGGSGYTF. The rearrangement links TRBV27 to TRBJ1-2; 8 bases line up with TRBD1. There are 14 residues in the CDR3. CDR1 and CDR2 (germline): MNHEY, SMNVEV (reference sequence). The ends lost 3 bases at V and 7 bases at J; junction bases unmatched: 7.

This sequence joins TRBV10-2 and TRBJ2-3, with D perhaps matching TRBD2 (5 bases). This CDR3 has 15 amino acids. The germline V gene has CDR1 WSHSY and CDR2 SAAADI. Trimming cost V 7 bases and J 0 bases, with 14 bases left between them. The CDR3 loop is CASNDYSSSTDTQYF. The CDR3 DNA reads as TGCGCCAGCAACGACTACAGCTCTAGCACAGATACGCAGTATTTT.

This clone was seen a handful of times. The chain combines TRBV2 with TRBJ2-7; TRBD1 or TRBD2 may be the D gene (5 bases each). The V gene's germline CDR1 is SNHLY and CDR2 FYNNEI. V was pared by 8 bases and J by 5 bases, with 19 bases between. The CDR3 extends over 14 amino acids. CDR3: CASRNQGPGDEQYF. The CDR3 nucleotides read TGTGCCAGCCGTAACCAGGGACCTGGGGACGAGCAGTACTTC.

The CDR3 is CASSLLAGDYGYTF. CDR3 sequence (DNA): TGTGCCAGCAGCTTGCTGGCCGGAGACTATGGCTACACCTTC. The V gene is TRBV5-8, the J gene TRBJ1-2; D gene uncertain. V was trimmed by 1 base and J by 3 bases, leaving 10 bases between them. The CDR3 extends over 14 amino acids. Per germline, CDR1 SGHTS and CDR2 YDEGEE.

The DNA of the CDR3 is TGTGCCACCAGCTTGGGACTCGGAATTAACACTGAAGCTTTCTTT. Its protein is CATSLGLGINTEAFF. The chain recombines TRBV15 with TRBJ1-1; TRBD1 is a possible D gene (5 bases). This CDR3 is built from 15 residues. Looked up from germline, CDR1 is LNHNV and CDR2 is YYDKDF (reference sequence). V dropped 5 bases and J dropped 2 bases, with 15 bases sitting between them.

The rearrangement uses TRBV6-5 and TRBJ2-2; no reliable D call. CDR1 is MNHEY, CDR2 SVGAGI, per germline. V was trimmed by 7 bases and J by 8 bases, leaving 11 bases between them. The CDR3 covers 12 residues. CDR3 coding DNA: TGTGCCAGCACGCCCCCAACTGGGGAGCTGTTTTTT. It is translated as CASTPPTGELFF.

The rearrangement links TRBV27 to TRBJ2-1; D is possibly TRBD2 (6 bases). This CDR3 spans 16 amino acids. Trimming took off 0 bases at V and 0 bases at J, with 9 bases between the two ends. Germline CDR1 is MNHEY and CDR2 is SMNVEV (reference sequence). This CDR3 is CASSLSSGSSYNEQFF. The CDR3 nucleotides are TGTGCCAGCAGTTTATCTAGCGGAAGCTCCTACAATGAGCAGTTCTTC.

The chain combines TRBV7-6 with TRBJ2-2; perhaps TRBD1 as D (5 bases). Trimming cost V 4 bases and J 3 bases, with 12 bases left between them. This CDR3 has 15 residues. Germline-derived CDR1 and CDR2 are SGHVS and FNYEAQ. The CDR3 coding sequence is TGTGCCAGCAGCTACAGGAGTGCGCACACCGGGGAGCTGTTTTTT. Its protein is CASSYRSAHTGELFF.

The chain uses TRBV19 and TRBJ2-7; perhaps TRBD2 as D (5 bases). Germline loops: CDR1 LNHDA, CDR2 SQIVND (reference sequence). The CDR3 covers 15 residues. Trimming removed 7 bases at V and 5 bases at J, with 21 bases between. CDR3 bases: TGTGCCAGTACCGCCGAAGTAGGGTACGGGAACGAGCAGTACTTC. Its translation: CASTAEVGYGNEQYF.

This chain uses TRBV19 with TRBJ2-6; D remains unclear. Trimming cost V 6 bases and J 3 bases, with 18 bases left between them. In germline, CDR1 is LNHDA, CDR2 SQIVND (reference sequence). The CDR3 runs to 17 residues. CDR3 region: CASSPESGVHGANVLTF. CDR3 DNA sequence: TGTGCCAGTAGCCCTGAGTCTGGTGTCCATGGGGCCAACGTCCTGACTTTC. The complete variable domain, with remaining parts taken from reference TRBV19 and TRBJ2-6, reads DGGITQSPKYLFRKEGQNVTLSCEQNLNHDAMYWYRQDPGQGLRLIYYSQIVNDFQKGDIAEGYSVSREKKESFPLTVTSAQKNPTAFYLCASSPESGVHGANVLTFGAGSRLTVL.

V usage is TRBV6-4 and J usage is TRBJ2-5; TRBD2 matches at 11 bases. Germline-derived CDR1 and CDR2 are MRHNA and SNTAGT. The J segment lost 1 base and the V segment lost 4 bases, leaving 2 bases of the junction unmatched. The CDR3 loop spans 15 amino acids. The CDR3 DNA is TGTGCCAGCAGTGGGACTAGCGGGCCCCAAGAGACCCAGTACTTC. It codes for CASSGTSGPQETQYF.

The chain uses TRBV28 and TRBJ2-7, with D possibly being TRBD1 or TRBD2 (6 bases each). CDR3 length: 16 residues. Trimming removed 5 bases at V and 6 bases at J, with 23 bases between. Germline CDR1 reads MDHEN; CDR2 reads SYDVKM. CDR3 DNA sequence: TGTGCCAGCAGTGCACAGGGAGGTCCTGGGCGGAGCGAGCAGTACTTC. Protein sequence: CASSAQGGPGRSEQYF. The full variable domain, its missing parts supplied by reference TRBV28 and TRBJ2-7, is DVKVTQSSRYLVKRTGEKVFLECVQDMDHENMFWYRQDPGLGLRLIYFSYDVKMKEKGDIPEGYSVSREKKERFSLILESASTNQTSMYLCASSAQGGPGRSEQYFGPGTRLTVT.

The count of this clone is one. The chain uses TRBV5-1 and TRBJ1-2, with unresolved D. The CDR3 extends over 14 amino acids. The germline V gene encodes CDR1 SGHRS and CDR2 YFSETQ. Deletions cut 5 bases from V and 0 bases from J, with 11 bases between. CDR3 sequence: CASSPGRANYGYTF. CDR3 coding DNA: TGCGCCAGCAGTCCCGGGAGAGCTAACTATGGCTACACCTTC.

This chain links TRBV11-2 with TRBJ2-1, with D tentatively TRBD1 or TRBD2 (5 bases each). Germline lookup yields CDR1 SGHAT and CDR2 FQNNGV. This CDR3 has 15 residues. Trimming took off 8 bases at V and 0 bases at J, with 14 bases between the two ends. CDR3 sequence (DNA): TGTGCCAGCCACTCCGCAGGGAGCTCCTACAATGAGCAGTTCTTC. This sequence encodes CASHSAGSSYNEQFF.

The gene calls are TRBV28 and TRBJ1-5; D may be TRBD1 (6 bases). The CDR3 contains 13 residues. Trimming removed 3 bases from V and 7 bases from J, with 10 bases in between. Germline assignment: CDR1 MDHEN and CDR2 SYDVKM. For the CDR3, the DNA is TGTGCCAGCAGTTTTCGGGGGGCCCAGCCCCAGCATTTT. This encodes CASSFRGAQPQHF.

The J gene is TRBJ2-7, the V gene TRBV11-2; TRBD1 matches 10 bases. The V gene end was trimmed by 5 bases and the J gene end by 6 bases; junction bases not matched to a gene: 7. This CDR3 contains 14 residues. In germline, CDR1 is SGHAT, CDR2 FQNNGV. CDR3 protein: CASSLGTGATEQYF. The CDR3 DNA is TGTGCCAGCAGCCTCGGGACAGGGGCCACCGAGCAGTACTTC.

This chain connects TRBV4-2 to TRBJ2-2, with 7 positions matching TRBD2. V trimming: 0 bases; J trimming: 0 bases; junction bases outside the gene matches: 7. CDR3 length: 18 amino acids. Germline V gene lookup returns CDR1 LGHNA and CDR2 YNFKEQ. As DNA, the CDR3 is TGTGCCAGCAGCCAAGAGAGGTACAGCGGGGCGAACACCGGGGAGCTGTTTTTT. Its translation is CASSQERYSGANTGELFF.

This chain connects TRBV6-1 to TRBJ1-1; no definite D call. Per germline, CDR1 MNHNS and CDR2 SASEGT. The CDR3 spans 13 residues. Trimming stripped 3 bases from V and 4 bases from J, with 9 bases between. CDR3: CASSDRWATEAFF. The CDR3, as DNA: TGTGCCAGCAGTGATAGGTGGGCCACTGAAGCTTTCTTT.

This sequence joins TRBV12-5 and TRBJ1-3; no definite D call. The CDR3 is made up of 15 amino acids. Trimming took off 1 base at V and 2 bases at J, with 9 bases between the two ends. The germline V gene has CDR1 LGHNT and CDR2 FRNRAP. CDR3 nucleotide sequence: TGTGCTAGTGGTTTGGGCCGCGGTACTGGAAACACCATATATTTT. Translated: CASGLGRGTGNTIYF.

The gene calls are TRBV4-2 and TRBJ2-2; 11 bases agree with TRBD2. The germline gives CDR1 LGHNA, CDR2 YNFKEQ. The CDR3 has 18 amino acids. V lost 0 bases and J lost 1; bases outside the gene matches: 4. The CDR3 reads CASSQELAGGLNTGELFF. In DNA, the CDR3 is TGTGCCAGCAGCCAAGAGTTAGCGGGAGGGTTGAACACCGGGGAGCTGTTTTTT.

This chain joins TRBV7-2 and TRBJ2-2; D possibly corresponds to TRBD2 (5 bases). The germline V gene has CDR1 SGHTA and CDR2 FQGNSA. Trimming left V 5 bases short and J 6 bases short, with 19 bases between. The CDR3 totals 16 residues. The chain's CDR3 is CASSQDSSQPPGELFF. CDR3 in DNA: TGTGCCAGCAGCCAGGACTCATCTCAGCCTCCCGGGGAGCTGTTTTTT. Together with reference TRBV7-2 and TRBJ2-2, the CDR3 gives the full variable domain: GAGVSQSPSNKVTEKGKDVELRCDPISGHTALYWYRQSLGQGLEFLIYFQGNSAPDKSGLPSDRFSAERTGGSVSTLTIQRTQQEDSAVYLCASSQDSSQPPGELFFGEGSRLTVL.

This chain connects TRBV11-2 to TRBJ2-3; 10 positions agree with TRBD2. The CDR3 length is 16 residues. Per the germline V gene, CDR1 is SGHAT and CDR2 is FQNNGV. The V gene end was trimmed by 6 bases and the J gene end by 0 bases; junction bases not matched to a gene: 6. The CDR3 DNA reads as TGTGCCAGCAGGTGGGGACTAGCGTCTAGCACAGATACGCAGTATTTT. It codes for CASRWGLASSTDTQYF.

The chain couples TRBV5-4 to TRBJ2-1; the D is unclear. Germline V CDR1 and CDR2: SGHNT, YYREEE (reference sequence). The CDR3 loop spans 13 amino acids. Trimming shortened V by 3 bases and J by 8 bases, and 12 bases separated the two germline ends. CDR3 loop: CASSSSRAYEQFF. For the CDR3, the DNA is TGTGCCAGCAGCTCCAGTAGGGCGTATGAGCAGTTCTTC.

The chain couples TRBV19 to TRBJ2-3; no clear D gene. CDR1 is LNHDA, CDR2 SQIVND, per germline (reference sequence). Trimming removed 3 bases at V and 7 bases at J, with 11 bases between. The CDR3 length is 13 residues. CDR3 coding DNA: TGTGCCAGTAGTATTGCTACCGAATATACGCAGTATTTT. The encoded protein is CASSIATEYTQYF.

The chain has TRBV30 and TRBJ2-6; no clear D. Per the germline V gene, CDR1 is GTSNPN and CDR2 is SVGIG (reference sequence). CDR3 length: 17 residues. Trimming stripped 4 bases from V and 0 bases from J, with 16 bases between. The CDR3 nucleotides are TGTGCCTGGAAAAAGTCCCCAGTTAACTCTGGGGCCAACGTCCTGACTTTC. Residues: CAWKKSPVNSGANVLTF.

This chain links TRBV19 with TRBJ1-2; no clear D. Deletions cut 3 bases from V and 6 bases from J, with 8 bases between. CDR3 length: 12 amino acids. The V gene's germline CDR1 is LNHDA and CDR2 SQIVND (reference sequence). CDR3 region: CASSIKGDGYTF. The CDR3 nucleotides read TGTGCCAGTAGTATTAAGGGTGATGGCTACACCTTC.

This chain uses TRBV19 with TRBJ2-2; either TRBD1 or TRBD2 may supply D (5 bases each). Germline lookup yields CDR1 LNHDA and CDR2 SQIVND (reference sequence). V was shortened by 5 bases and J by 5 bases, with 6 bases between the two germline ends. This CDR3 is 12 amino acids long. CDR3 amino acids: CASSWGTGELFF. Written as DNA, the CDR3 is TGTGCCAGTAGTTGGGGGACCGGGGAGCTGTTTTTT.